What follows is one T cell receptor beta chain and its context. This entry belongs to a study of control samples from healthy donors and cancer patients. Profiling relied on immunoSEQ multiplex PCR, and the TCRdb table lists in-frame clones only, not all of them. Among approximately 170,000 clones listed, around 90% were seen once. The CDR3 extends over 14 amino acids. The V gene's germline CDR1 is SGHAT and CDR2 FQDESV (reference sequence). V lost 5 bases and J lost 3; bases outside the gene matches: 4. This TCR derives from a woman aged 25 to 39 in good health. The rearrangement uses TRBV11-1 and TRBJ1-1; 9 nucleotides line up with TRBD1. The source material was blood. In DNA form, the CDR3 reads TGTGCCAGCAGCAGAGGACAGGGGTACACTGAAGCTTTCTTT. Its translation is CASSRGQGYTEAFF.